The source of this TCR beta chain is a study of T cell clonotyping in hematopoietic cell transplantation. Study outcomes and limitations: Pathologically expanded recipient clonotypes increased progressively from day 30 to day 180 as diversity fell.

This table comes from immunoSEQ multiplex PCR, and its TCRdb copy is limited to in-frame clones, with some not included. The sample holds 65,000 to 80,000 clones, about 96% seen once. Germline V gene lookup returns CDR1 LNHDA and CDR2 SQIVND (reference sequence). V shed 8 bases and J shed 2 bases, with 16 bases lying between them. This CDR3 is built from 15 residues. The time point here: recipient sample about 28 days before transplant, after cytoreduction. Points on this clone: Its antigen is as yet unknown.

This specimen was peripheral blood mononuclear cells, taken before stem cell transplant. V and J are TRBV19 and TRBJ2-1; D perhaps matches TRBD1 (7 bases). The sequence derives from a woman aged 45-59 years with acute myeloid leukemia. Some clones in this sample may be carry-over from other donors' samples. CDR3 in amino acids: CASGAGGFPYNEQFF. The CDR3 DNA sequence: TGTGCCAGTGGGGCAGGGGGGTTCCCCTACAATGAGCAGTTCTTC.